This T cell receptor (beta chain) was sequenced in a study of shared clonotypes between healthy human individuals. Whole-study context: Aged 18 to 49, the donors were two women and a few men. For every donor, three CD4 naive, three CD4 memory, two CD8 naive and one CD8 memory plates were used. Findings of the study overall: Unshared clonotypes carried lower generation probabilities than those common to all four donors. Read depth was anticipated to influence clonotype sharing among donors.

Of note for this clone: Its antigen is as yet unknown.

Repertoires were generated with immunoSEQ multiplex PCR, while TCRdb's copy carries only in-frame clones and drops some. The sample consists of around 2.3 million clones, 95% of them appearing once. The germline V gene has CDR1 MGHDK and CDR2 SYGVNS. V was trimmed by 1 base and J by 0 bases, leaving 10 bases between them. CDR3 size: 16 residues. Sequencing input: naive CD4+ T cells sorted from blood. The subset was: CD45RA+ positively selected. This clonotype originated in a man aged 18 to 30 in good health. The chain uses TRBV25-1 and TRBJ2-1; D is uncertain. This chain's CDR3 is CASSEWSGSSYNEQFF. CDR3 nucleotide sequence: TGTGCCAGCAGTGAATGGTCGGGTAGCTCCTACAATGAGCAGTTCTTC. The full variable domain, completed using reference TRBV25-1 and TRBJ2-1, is EADIYQTPRYLVIGTGKKITLECSQTMGHDKMYWYQQDPGMELHLIHYSYGVNSTEKGDLSSESTVSRIRTEHFPLTLESARPSHTSQYLCASSEWSGSSYNEQFFGPGTRLTVL.